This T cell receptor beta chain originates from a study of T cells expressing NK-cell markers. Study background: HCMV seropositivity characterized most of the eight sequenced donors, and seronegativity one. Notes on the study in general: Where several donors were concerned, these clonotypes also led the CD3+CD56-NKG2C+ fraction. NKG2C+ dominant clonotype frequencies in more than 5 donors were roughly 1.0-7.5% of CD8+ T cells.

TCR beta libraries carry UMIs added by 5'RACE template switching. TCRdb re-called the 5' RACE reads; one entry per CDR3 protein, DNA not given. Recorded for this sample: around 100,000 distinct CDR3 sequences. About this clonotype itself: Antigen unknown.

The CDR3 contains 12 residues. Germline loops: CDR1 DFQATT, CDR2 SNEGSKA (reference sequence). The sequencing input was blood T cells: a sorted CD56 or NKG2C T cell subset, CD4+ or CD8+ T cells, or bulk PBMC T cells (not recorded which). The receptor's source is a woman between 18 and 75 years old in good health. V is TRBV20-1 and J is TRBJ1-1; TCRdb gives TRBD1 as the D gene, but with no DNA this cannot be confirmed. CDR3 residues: CSAPLRGTEAFF.